This TCR beta chain was found in a study of EBV T-cell therapy then PD-1 blockade in nasopharyngeal carcinoma. V was pared by 3 bases and J by 7 bases, with 8 bases between. Per the germline V gene, CDR1 is LNHNV and CDR2 is YYDKDF (reference sequence). The CDR3 spans 12 residues. Concerning this clone: The antigen remains undetermined.

Profiled with immunoSEQ multiplex PCR; TCRdb holds only in-frame clones, not every one. The sample lists about 20,000 clones, about 80% occurring once. Time point denoted: 266 days after commencement of treatment, after nivolumab therapy. Treatment defined: AdE1-LMPpoly-expanded autologous EBV-specific T-cell therapy followed by anti-PD-1 nivolumab. The rearrangement uses TRBV15 and TRBJ2-3, with D possibly matching TRBD1 (5 bases). Sample: CD8+ T cells from blood, taken at approximately day 260 from a patient whose treatment included autologous EBV-specific T cells and nivolumab. The clonotype was recovered from a man between 35 and 55 years old with nasopharyngeal carcinoma. The DNA of the CDR3 is TGTGCCACCAGCAGTCAGGGTTATACGCAGTATTTT. This codes for CATSSQGYTQYF.